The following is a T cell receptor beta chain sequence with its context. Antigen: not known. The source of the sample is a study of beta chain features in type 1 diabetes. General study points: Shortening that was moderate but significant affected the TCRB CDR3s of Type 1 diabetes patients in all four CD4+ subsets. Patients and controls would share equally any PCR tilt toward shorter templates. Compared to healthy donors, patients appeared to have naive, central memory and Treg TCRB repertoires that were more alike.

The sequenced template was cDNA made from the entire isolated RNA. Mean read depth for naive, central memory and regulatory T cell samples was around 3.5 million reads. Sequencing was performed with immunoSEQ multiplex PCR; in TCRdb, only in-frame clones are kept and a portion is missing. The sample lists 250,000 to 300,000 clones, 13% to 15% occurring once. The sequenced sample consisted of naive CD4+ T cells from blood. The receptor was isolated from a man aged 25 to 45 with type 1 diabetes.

The CDR3: CASSVGTGESWNIQYF. The DNA for the CDR3 is TGTGCCAGCAGCGTCGGGACAGGAGAATCTTGGAACATTCAGTACTTC. This chain connects TRBV9 to TRBJ2-4; 8 bases map to TRBD1. The trim removed 2 bases at V and 7 bases at J, leaving 11 bases unmatched. Germline CDR1 reads SGDLS; CDR2 reads YYNGEE. The CDR3 runs to 16 residues.